These 24 T cell receptor beta chains came from one sample sequenced in a study of CD8 T cells in ankylosing spondylitis. TCRdb re-analysed the 5' RACE reads in MiXCR, keeping a single row per CDR3 protein. The sample yields about 240,000 distinct CDR3 sequences, roughly 8.6% seen once. Specimen: blood, either unsorted or a sorted T cell fraction (not recorded which). Source of these receptors: a male donor with ankylosing spondylitis or in good health (not recorded which).

Many counts were recorded for this clonotype. The chain joins TRBV29-1 to TRBJ2-3, with TRBD2 as a possible D gene (6 bases). The CDR3 covers 13 residues. Germline CDR1 is SQVTM and CDR2 is ANQGSEA. Trimming removed 5 bases from V and 6 bases from J, with 15 bases in between. DNA of the CDR3: TGCAGCGTTTCTCCCGGGACTGGGGATACGCAGTATTTT. As protein: CSVSPGTGDTQYF.

This clonotype occurred many times. The V and J genes are TRBV12-3 or TRBV12-4 and TRBJ1-5; 7 positions match TRBD1. CDR3 length equals 16 residues. The V gene end was trimmed by 7 bases and the J gene end by 0 bases; junction bases not matched to a gene: 9. The CDR3 DNA reads as TGTGCCAGCACCCCTACCGGGACAGATAGCAATCAGCCCCAGCATTTT. The encoded protein is CASTPTGTDSNQPQHF.

The table lists this clonotype with a few counts. This sequence joins TRBV6-2 or TRBV6-3 and TRBJ2-3; 7 bases fit TRBD1. Germline CDR1 reads MNHEY; CDR2 reads SVGEGT. J was trimmed by 4 bases and V by 4 bases; bases with no gene match: 26. The CDR3 loop spans 21 amino acids. CDR3 in DNA: TGTGCCAGCAGTTTACTCCCGGGACAGTGGACCGGGAAAACGAAACCAGATACGCAGTATTTT. Translating gives CASSLLPGQWTGKTKPDTQYF.

This clonotype was detected only a few times. This CDR3 reads CASGATGVEKLFF. The CDR3 DNA is TGTGCCAGCGGAGCGACAGGGGTGGAAAAACTGTTTTTT. The chain carries TRBV27 and TRBJ1-4; 8 nucleotides agree with TRBD1. In germline, CDR1 is MNHEY, CDR2 SMNVEV (reference sequence). The CDR3 totals 13 residues. V lost 8 bases, J lost 8 bases, and 7 bases stayed unmatched.

This clonotype was recorded a few times. This chain uses TRBV6-4 with TRBJ2-3; possible D gene TRBD1, 5 bases. V lost 2 bases and J lost 0, with 6 bases in between. Germline loops: CDR1 MRHNA, CDR2 SNTAGT. CDR3 length: 14 amino acids. The CDR3 region has the DNA TGTGCCAGCAGTGACGACAGCAGCACAGATACGCAGTATTTT. Translating it yields CASSDDSSTDTQYF.

This clonotype was detected many times. The gene calls are TRBV5-1 and TRBJ2-7, with TRBD1 identical over 9 bases. There are 16 residues in the CDR3. Germline CDR1 is SGHRS and CDR2 is YFSETQ. Losses at the gene ends were 0 bases for V and 6 bases for J; bases not matched to a gene: 10. DNA of the CDR3: TGCGCCAGCAGCTTGGCGTTGGGACAGGGCCATGTCGAGCAGTACTTC. Translating gives CASSLALGQGHVEQYF.

This clonotype was recorded many times. This chain connects TRBV29-1 to TRBJ2-7, with D perhaps matching TRBD2 (5 bases). From germline, CDR1 is SQVTM and CDR2 ANQGSEA. The CDR3 contains 13 residues. With 3 bases removed from V and 3 bases from J, the gap between germline ends came to 12 bases. The CDR3 is CSVDGGRGYEQYF. CDR3 nucleotide sequence: TGCAGCGTTGACGGTGGGAGAGGCTACGAGCAGTACTTC.

This clonotype was counted many times. The chain recombines TRBV2 with TRBJ2-3, with unresolved D. Germline V gene lookup returns CDR1 SNHLY and CDR2 FYNNEI. The CDR3 runs to 14 residues. Trimming cost V 6 bases and J 3 bases, with 13 bases left between them. The CDR3 DNA is TGTGCCAGCAGCTCCCCCGACACTACAGATACGCAGTATTTT. Protein: CASSSPDTTDTQYF.

This clonotype was seen ten or more times. The chain carries TRBV20-1 and TRBJ2-5; no definite D call. Germline-derived CDR1 and CDR2 are DFQATT and SNEGSKA (reference sequence). This CDR3 contains 12 residues. The DNA for the CDR3 is TGCAGCGTCCTGGAGAGCCAAGAGACCCAGTACTTC. It codes for CSVLESQETQYF.

There are many counts of this clonotype. J is TRBJ1-1 and V is TRBV12-3 or TRBV12-4; 9 nucleotides agree with TRBD1. With V trimmed by 6 bases and J by 4 bases, 12 bases remained unmatched. The CDR3 sequence is 16 residues long. The CDR3 DNA sequence: TGTGCCAGCAGCCGAGGCGCGGGACAGGGTATCACTGAAGCTTTCTTT. Protein product: CASSRGAGQGITEAFF.

This clonotype was found many times. V is TRBV20-1 and J is TRBJ2-7, with 7 bases matching TRBD2. CDR3 size: 11 residues. J was trimmed by 7 bases and V by 3 bases; bases with no gene match: 3. Germline loops: CDR1 DFQATT, CDR2 SNEGSKA (reference sequence). The CDR3 DNA sequence: TGCAGTGCTAGTGACGGGGGGGAGCAGTACTTC. This translates into CSASDGGEQYF.

There are a few counts of this clonotype. V usage is TRBV9 and J usage is TRBJ2-5; tentatively, D is TRBD1 (6 bases). The germline V and J ends were trimmed by 5 bases and 5 bases, with 22 bases remaining between them. CDR1 SGDLS and CDR2 YYNGEE come from the germline V gene. There are 16 residues in the CDR3. CDR3 residues: CASSSRQAEGEETQYF. CDR3 bases: TGTGCCAGCAGTTCCAGACAGGCAGAGGGGGAGGAGACCCAGTACTTC.

This clonotype was observed at least ten times. The chain combines TRBV12-3 or TRBV12-4 with TRBJ2-4, with 7 bases identical to TRBD2. The V gene end was trimmed by 6 bases and the J gene end by 0 bases; junction bases not matched to a gene: 11. The CDR3 has 17 amino acids. CDR3 sequence: CASSPRLAAVAKNIQYF. CDR3 bases: TGTGCCAGCAGCCCTCGGCTAGCGGCCGTAGCCAAAAACATTCAGTACTTC.

This clonotype was counted at least ten times. The genes are TRBV7-2 and TRBJ1-1, with no clear D. Germline V gene data show CDR1 as SGHTA and CDR2 as FQGNSA. The CDR3 length is 14 residues. V dropped 5 bases and J dropped 2 bases, with 12 bases sitting between them. CDR3 in amino acids: CASSLPVTNTEAFF. The CDR3 region has the DNA TGTGCCAGCAGCCTACCTGTAACAAACACTGAAGCTTTCTTT.

This clonotype was observed at least ten times. J is TRBJ2-1 and V is TRBV29-1, with D perhaps TRBD1 or TRBD2 (5 bases each). The germline gives CDR1 SQVTM, CDR2 ANQGSEA. This CDR3 comprises 14 residues. Trimming cost V 6 bases and J 7 bases, with 19 bases left between them. CDR3 DNA sequence: TGCAGCGTCCCACTTGGGGGTTCCGGAAATGAGCAGTTCTTC. Residues: CSVPLGGSGNEQFF.

This clonotype was picked up many times. V usage is TRBV5-1 and J usage is TRBJ1-5, with TRBD1 matching over 9 bases. Germline V gene data show CDR1 as SGHRS and CDR2 as YFSETQ. The CDR3 runs 14 residues. Trimming removed 4 bases from V and 10 bases from J; junction bases left unmatched: 9. The CDR3 region is CASSDRQGGGPQHF. CDR3 coding DNA: TGCGCCAGCAGCGACCGACAGGGGGGAGGACCCCAGCATTTT. Supplemented by reference TRBV5-1 and TRBJ1-5, the full variable domain reads KAGVTQTPRYLIKTRGQQVTLSCSPISGHRSVSWYQQTPGQGLQFLFEYFSETQRNKGNFPGRFSGRQFSNSRSEMNVSTLELGDSALYLCASSDRQGGGPQHFGDGTRLSIL.

In its sample, this clonotype was seen many times. This chain links TRBV29-1 with TRBJ2-5, with no clear D. Deletions cut 4 bases from V and 7 bases from J, with 16 bases between. This CDR3 comprises 13 residues. CDR1 and CDR2 from the germline V gene are SQVTM and ANQGSEA. CDR3 residues: CSVGELQVGTQYF. The CDR3 DNA is TGCAGCGTTGGGGAACTCCAAGTGGGGACCCAGTACTTC.

V and J are TRBV20-1 and TRBJ2-1; either TRBD1 or TRBD2 may supply D (6 bases each). Germline V gene data show CDR1 as DFQATT and CDR2 as SNEGSKA (reference sequence). Trimming shortened V by 8 bases and J by 0 bases, and 20 bases separated the two germline ends. The CDR3 totals 16 residues. The CDR3 region has the DNA TGCAGTCAAGGAGGGGGGCGTACCAGCTCCTACAATGAGCAGTTCTTC. Amino acid sequence: CSQGGGRTSSYNEQFF.

The chain uses TRBV30 and TRBJ2-7; D assignment may be TRBD1 or TRBD2 (5 bases each). This CDR3 comprises 13 residues. The germline V gene encodes CDR1 GTSNPN and CDR2 SVGIG (reference sequence). V lost 4 bases and J lost 1, with 11 bases in between. CDR3 sequence (DNA): TGTGCCTGGATGTGGGACGGATCCTACGAGCAGTACTTC. It specifies CAWMWDGSYEQYF. Full variable domain (outside the CDR3, taken from reference TRBV30 and TRBJ2-7): SQTIHQWPATLVQPVGSPLSLECTVEGTSNPNLYWYRQAAGRGLQLLFYSVGIGQISSEVPQNLSASRPQDRQFILSSKKLLLSDSGFYLCAWMWDGSYEQYFGPGTRLTVT.

This clonotype was observed at least ten times. V usage is TRBV20-1 and J usage is TRBJ2-1, with a tentative D call TRBD2 (6 bases). Germline-derived CDR1 and CDR2 are DFQATT and SNEGSKA (reference sequence). CDR3 length: 14 residues. V was cut by 5 bases and J by 7 bases, with 18 bases left in between. The CDR3 nucleotides are TGCAGTGCTGGACTACTCGTATTCTCGAATGAGCAGTTCTTC. This encodes CSAGLLVFSNEQFF.

At least ten counts were recorded for this clonotype. The chain joins TRBV7-8 to TRBJ2-1; no firm D call. The germline gives CDR1 SGHVS, CDR2 FQNEAQ. Trimming cost V 5 bases and J 2 bases, with 7 bases left between them. This CDR3 contains 13 residues. Written as DNA, the CDR3 is TGTGCCAGCAGCCTCCCTACCTACAATGAGCAGTTCTTC. Translating it yields CASSLPTYNEQFF.

This clonotype was detected many times. This chain links TRBV6-1 with TRBJ2-1, with TRBD2 matching 8 bases. V gave up 7 bases and J gave up 0 bases; unmatched junction bases: 14. CDR3 size: 18 residues. Per germline, CDR1 MNHNS and CDR2 SASEGT. The DNA of the CDR3 is TGTGCCAGCACCACGGATATAGCGGGGCTCCGCTCCTACAATGAGCAGTTCTTC. The encoded protein is CASTTDIAGLRSYNEQFF.

This clonotype was seen ten or more times. This rearrangement joins TRBV12-3 or TRBV12-4 to TRBJ1-5, with TRBD1 matching 7 bases. The CDR3 is made up of 13 amino acids. Trimming took 6 bases from V and 5 from J; bases not matched to a gene: 4. The chain's CDR3 is CASSPGQYQPQHF. CDR3 sequence (DNA): TGTGCCAGCAGCCCGGGACAGTATCAGCCCCAGCATTTT.

The table lists this clonotype with many counts. The chain employs TRBV6-1 and TRBJ2-7; possible D gene TRBD2, 6 bases. Trimming removed 7 bases at V and 9 bases at J, with 19 bases between. Germline V gives CDR1 MNHNS, CDR2 SASEGT. The CDR3 runs 13 residues. The CDR3 protein is CASTAGPGGVQYF. The DNA of the CDR3 is TGTGCCAGCACCGCTGGCCCCGGAGGGGTGCAGTACTTC.